Presented here are 25 T cell receptor beta chains from one specimen sequenced in a study of blood T cell repertoires in COVID-19. Sequenced by immunoSEQ multiplex PCR; TCRdb stores in-frame clones only, minus some. The sample lists about 500,000 clones; about nine tenths were seen once. The source material was PBMCs or T cells enriched from blood (not recorded which). These receptors were collected from a woman aged 18-29 years who had recovered from COVID-19.

The genes are TRBV7-9 and TRBJ2-6; D ambiguous. Germline V gene data show CDR1 as SEHNR and CDR2 as FQNEAQ (reference sequence). Between the trimmed V and J ends, which lost 1 base and 0 bases, there was a span of 10 bases. CDR3 length: 17 amino acids. CDR3 sequence: CASSLDRVSSGANVLTF. CDR3 nucleotides: TGTGCCAGCAGCTTAGATAGAGTAAGCTCTGGGGCCAACGTCCTGACTTTC.

This chain joins TRBV6-5 and TRBJ1-2; TRBD1 might be the D (5 bases). Germline V lookup: CDR1 MNHEY, CDR2 SVGAGI. The CDR3 is 14 amino acids. Trimming took 7 bases from V and 11 from J, leaving 23 bases between them. The DNA for the CDR3 is TGTGCCAGCATCACCCTGGGGACCCCGGAGGGGTACACCTTC. This gives the protein CASITLGTPEGYTF.

This clone was counted a single time. The rearrangement uses TRBV7-9 and TRBJ2-2; 7 positions match TRBD1. The CDR3 sequence is 18 residues long. Germline-derived CDR1 and CDR2 are SEHNR and FQNEAQ (reference sequence). V lost 2 bases, J lost 3 bases, and 12 bases stayed unmatched. The CDR3 nucleotides read TGTGCCAGCAGCTTACCCGACAGGGCTATTGCGGACACCGGGGAGCTGTTTTTT. This translates into CASSLPDRAIADTGELFF.

The chain employs TRBV3-1 (or the pseudogene TRBV3-2) and TRBJ1-6; a possible D gene is TRBD1 (6 bases). The CDR3 consists of 16 residues. Deletions cut 5 bases from V and 5 bases from J, with 16 bases between. The V gene's germline CDR1 is LGHDT and CDR2 YNNKEL (reference sequence). The CDR3 reads CASSFIRGWDNSPLHF. CDR3 in DNA: TGTGCCAGCAGCTTCATCAGGGGATGGGATAATTCACCCCTCCACTTT.

This chain joins TRBV19 and TRBJ1-4; D unclear. The V gene lost 1 base and the J gene lost 7 bases, with 7 bases spanning the gap. The CDR3 is 13 amino acids. Germline CDR1 is LNHDA and CDR2 is SQIVND (reference sequence). CDR3 DNA: TGTGCCAGTAGTATAGGAGGGTTTGAAAAACTGTTTTTT. As protein: CASSIGGFEKLFF.

About this clone itself: The same CDR3 can be traced to other DNA sequences in this sample. J is TRBJ1-1 and V is TRBV6-5; 9 bases map to TRBD1. Germline CDR1 reads MNHEY; CDR2 reads SVGAGI. J lost 1 base, V lost 6 bases, and 3 bases had no gene match. This CDR3 spans 14 amino acids. The CDR3 DNA follows: TGTGCCAGCAGCCCGGGACAGGGGAACACTGAAGCTTTCTTT. This translates into CASSPGQGNTEAFF.

The chain has TRBV18 and TRBJ1-2, with D uncertain. CDR3 length: 14 amino acids. V was pared by 2 bases and J by 6 bases, with 13 bases between. Germline V gene sequence: CDR1 KGHSH, CDR2 LQKENI. DNA of the CDR3: TGTGCCAGCTCACCAAGGGCGGGAGTCGATGGCTACACCTTC. Amino acid sequence: CASSPRAGVDGYTF.

The gene calls are TRBV19 and TRBJ1-5, with 8 positions matching TRBD1. Germline CDR1 is LNHDA and CDR2 is SQIVND (reference sequence). This CDR3 comprises 14 residues. Germline trimming cut 4 bases from V and 8 bases from J; bases unmatched to any gene: 7. CDR3 DNA: TGTGCCAGTAGTACCCAGGGGGCTACAGAGCCCCAGCATTTT. It specifies CASSTQGATEPQHF. Full variable domain (remainder filled in from reference TRBV19 and TRBJ1-5): DGGITQSPKYLFRKEGQNVTLSCEQNLNHDAMYWYRQDPGQGLRLIYYSQIVNDFQKGDIAEGYSVSREKKESFPLTVTSAQKNPTAFYLCASSTQGATEPQHFGDGTRLSIL.

The rearrangement joins TRBV5-1 to TRBJ2-5, with TRBD2 matching 10 bases. CDR1 is SGHRS, CDR2 YFSETQ, per germline. The CDR3 totals 15 residues. Unmatched junction bases numbered 7, after V lost 7 bases and J lost 1 base. DNA for the CDR3: TGCGCCAGCGGGTTGAAGCGGGGGGGCCAAGAGACCCAGTACTTC. Translating gives CASGLKRGGQETQYF.

J is TRBJ1-1 and V is TRBV4-1, with 10 positions matching TRBD1. Germline trimming cut 4 bases from V and 1 base from J; bases unmatched to any gene: 3. CDR1 and CDR2 (germline): MGHRA, YSYEKL. CDR3 length equals 15 residues. The CDR3 DNA reads as TGCGCCAGCAGCCCGTGGGACAGGGGGAACACTGAAGCTTTCTTT. It is translated as CASSPWDRGNTEAFF.

This chain connects TRBV4-2 to TRBJ2-7, with 9 bases fitting TRBD2. The CDR3 extends over 15 amino acids. Germline loops: CDR1 LGHNA, CDR2 YNFKEQ. V lost 4 bases, J lost 4 bases, and 8 bases stayed unmatched. The CDR3 sequence: CASSPEAGGGYEQYF. The CDR3 nucleotides are TGTGCCAGCAGCCCAGAAGCGGGGGGAGGGTACGAGCAGTACTTC.

The rearrangement joins TRBV28 to TRBJ1-3; D unclear. Germline V CDR1 and CDR2: MDHEN, SYDVKM. The V and J ends lost 3 bases and 6 bases respectively, with 15 bases between them. The CDR3 length is 15 residues. In nucleotides, the CDR3 is TGTGCCAGCAGTTTTAAGTATCTTCCTAAAAACACCATATATTTT. It encodes CASSFKYLPKNTIYF.

The V call is TRBV18, the J call TRBJ1-4, with D possibly TRBD1 on 6 matching bases. Germline V gene lookup returns CDR1 KGHSH and CDR2 LQKENI. V was clipped by 3 bases and J by 3 bases, with 14 bases between them. The CDR3 spans 16 residues. CDR3 in amino acids: CASSPPQGGANEKLFF. The CDR3, as DNA: TGTGCCAGCTCACCCCCCCAAGGGGGAGCTAATGAAAAACTGTTTTTT.

The V gene is TRBV7-2, the J gene TRBJ1-1, with D perhaps TRBD1 (6 bases). CDR1 and CDR2 (germline): SGHTA, FQGNSA. V lost 4 bases to trimming and J lost 7 bases, with 16 bases between them. CDR3 length: 14 residues. The CDR3 sequence: CASSWTVQLNEAFF. As DNA, the CDR3 is TGTGCCAGCAGCTGGACAGTTCAATTAAATGAAGCTTTCTTT. The entire variable domain, with the rest obtained from reference TRBV7-2 and TRBJ1-1, is as follows: GAGVSQSPSNKVTEKGKDVELRCDPISGHTALYWYRQSLGQGLEFLIYFQGNSAPDKSGLPSDRFSAERTGGSVSTLTIQRTQQEDSAVYLCASSWTVQLNEAFFGQGTRLTVV.

The V gene is TRBV25-1, the J gene TRBJ2-7, with TRBD1 matching over 10 bases. Germline V gene lookup returns CDR1 MGHDK and CDR2 SYGVNS. Trimming removed 8 bases from V and 2 bases from J; junction bases left unmatched: 6. CDR3 size: 14 residues. CDR3 bases: TGTGCCAGCGGTCGAGGGACAGGGGCCTACGAGCAGTACTTC. This translates into CASGRGTGAYEQYF.

The chain links TRBV6-6 to TRBJ1-6; TRBD1 might be the D (6 bases). Germline lookup yields CDR1 MNHNY and CDR2 SVGAGI (reference sequence). Trimming left V 3 bases short and J 10 bases short, with 13 bases between. This CDR3 contains 14 residues. The CDR3 DNA follows: TGTGCCAGCAGTTATGACGGACAGTTCTCACCCCTCCACTTT. Translated: CASSYDGQFSPLHF.

This clone was observed a few times. This rearrangement joins TRBV7-2 to TRBJ1-3; 9 nucleotides line up with TRBD1. Germline assignment: CDR1 SGHTA and CDR2 FQGNSA. V shed 6 bases, J shed 11 bases, and the junction held 8 bases outside the gene matches. This CDR3 is built from 13 residues. This CDR3 is CASSSGTGKPIYF. CDR3 DNA: TGTGCCAGCAGTTCCGGGACAGGGAAACCCATATATTTT. Variable domain in full (rest from reference TRBV7-2 and TRBJ1-3): GAGVSQSPSNKVTEKGKDVELRCDPISGHTALYWYRQSLGQGLEFLIYFQGNSAPDKSGLPSDRFSAERTGGSVSTLTIQRTQQEDSAVYLCASSSGTGKPIYFGEGSWLTVV.

This clone was detected a few times. This rearrangement joins TRBV7-9 to TRBJ1-1; D possibly corresponds to TRBD1 (6 bases). CDR1 is SEHNR and CDR2 is FQNEAQ in the germline V gene (reference sequence). The CDR3 sequence is 14 residues long. Deletions cut 6 bases from V and 0 bases from J, with 11 bases between. The CDR3 spells CASSLTGMNTEAFF. DNA of the CDR3: TGTGCCAGCAGTCTCACAGGGATGAACACTGAAGCTTTCTTT.

The rearrangement uses TRBV2 and TRBJ1-1; the match to TRBD1 covers 9 bases. J was trimmed by 8 bases and V by 8 bases; bases with no gene match: 12. Per the germline V gene, CDR1 is SNHLY and CDR2 is FYNNEI. The CDR3 loop spans 14 amino acids. CDR3 in DNA: TGTGCCAGCGTACCATTACAGGGGGCACGAGAAGCTTTCTTT. Residues: CASVPLQGAREAFF.

To note about this clone: Other DNA sequences from this sample encode an identical CDR3 as well. The V and J genes are TRBV2 and TRBJ1-2, with 7 bases identical to TRBD1. CDR1 and CDR2 from the germline V gene are SNHLY and FYNNEI. This CDR3 is 13 amino acids long. V lost 3 bases, J lost 2 bases, and 0 bases stayed unmatched. Written as DNA, the CDR3 is TGTGCCAGCAGTGACAGGGGGAACTATGGCTACACCTTC. Its translation: CASSDRGNYGYTF.

J is TRBJ1-1 and V is TRBV2, with D unclear. Trimming left V 1 base short and J 5 bases short, with 8 bases between. Germline V gene lookup returns CDR1 SNHLY and CDR2 FYNNEI. This CDR3 spans 13 amino acids. The CDR3 loop is CASSEEQSTEAFF. The CDR3, as DNA: TGTGCCAGCAGTGAAGAACAGTCTACTGAAGCTTTCTTT.

CDR3 loop: CASRFRGQGGTQYF. In DNA, the CDR3 is TGTGCCAGCAGATTTCGGGGACAGGGGGGGACCCAGTACTTC. V gene TRBV6-5 combines with J gene TRBJ2-5; TRBD1 matches at 11 bases. V was pared by 6 bases and J by 7 bases, with 7 bases of the junction left unmatched. The CDR3 has 14 amino acids. The germline V gene encodes CDR1 MNHEY and CDR2 SVGAGI.

The chain has TRBV11-2 and TRBJ1-2, with D possibly TRBD1 on 5 matching bases. Trimming took off 0 bases at V and 6 bases at J, with 11 bases between the two ends. Germline V gives CDR1 SGHAT, CDR2 FQNNGV. This CDR3 has 14 amino acids. Here the CDR3 DNA reads TGTGCCAGCAGCTTAGATCGGGGGGAAAATGGCTACACCTTC. It codes for CASSLDRGENGYTF.

A note on this clone: The sample carries other DNA sequences with the same CDR3. This chain connects TRBV5-1 to TRBJ1-4; 10 bases line up with TRBD1. Trimming at V came to 1 base and at J to 8 bases, leaving 5 bases not matched to a gene. This CDR3 has 15 amino acids. Germline CDR1 and CDR2: SGHRS and YFSETQ. The CDR3 DNA reads TGCGCCAGCAGCTTGAAAGGGGACAGGGGCGAAAAACTGTTTTTT. Protein: CASSLKGDRGEKLFF.

The CDR3 sequence: CASSQSTANYGYTF. In DNA form, the CDR3 reads TGTGCCAGCAGCCAGTCGACAGCTAACTATGGCTACACCTTC. This chain uses TRBV4-2 with TRBJ1-2; the D gene is possibly TRBD1 (5 bases). CDR1 is LGHNA and CDR2 is YNFKEQ in the germline V gene. The CDR3 runs to 14 residues. Trimming shortened V by 3 bases and J by 0 bases, and 8 bases separated the two germline ends.